The 21 T cell receptor beta chains listed next were all sequenced from one sample in a study. TCRdb re-called the RT-PCR reads with MiXCR, one entry per CDR3 protein. The data contain more than 600,000 distinct CDR3 sequences, 11% to 15% of them singletons. The sequencing input was memory CD4+ T cells from blood. These receptors came from a female donor in good health, serving as a healthy control.

This clonotype was seen at least ten times. The chain uses TRBV20-1 and TRBJ1-1; possible D gene TRBD1, 6 bases. This CDR3 comprises 14 residues. The V and J ends lost 5 bases and 5 bases respectively, with 18 bases between them. CDR1 and CDR2 (germline): DFQATT, SNEGSKA (reference sequence). The CDR3 here is CSAGLGTRETEAFF. In nucleotides, the CDR3 is TGCAGTGCTGGACTTGGGACACGGGAAACTGAAGCTTTCTTT.

V is TRBV5-1 and J is TRBJ2-7, with 7 nucleotides matching TRBD2. V shed 3 bases, J shed 0 bases, and the junction held 0 bases outside the gene matches. CDR3 length: 13 amino acids. Germline assignment: CDR1 SGHRS and CDR2 YFSETQ. The CDR3 sequence: CASSWEGSYEQYF. The CDR3 nucleotides read TGCGCCAGCAGCTGGGAGGGCTCCTACGAGCAGTACTTC.

The chain links TRBV27 to TRBJ1-1; TRBD1 is a possible D gene (5 bases). CDR1 is MNHEY and CDR2 is SMNVEV in the germline V gene (reference sequence). V lost 1 base to trimming and J lost 3 bases, with 9 bases between them. The CDR3 runs 14 residues. The DNA for the CDR3 is TGTGCCAGCAGTTTATTCGGGGGGGACACTGAAGCTTTCTTT. Translating it yields CASSLFGGDTEAFF.

The V call is TRBV7-9, the J call TRBJ1-2, with D hard to call. Germline loops: CDR1 SEHNR, CDR2 FQNEAQ (reference sequence). The length of the CDR3 is 12 residues. With 5 bases removed from V and 8 bases from J, the gap between germline ends came to 12 bases. The CDR3 reads CASSPTEGGYTF. Here the CDR3 DNA reads TGTGCCAGCAGCCCCACGGAGGGCGGCTACACCTTC.

Here the CDR3 DNA reads TGTGCCAGCAGCGTCGGAGTGGGGGGGGATCAGCCCCAGCATTTT. It translates to CASSVGVGGDQPQHF. The chain carries TRBV9 and TRBJ1-5; D possibly corresponds to TRBD1 (5 bases). Trimming removed 2 bases from V and 5 bases from J, with 14 bases in between. Germline CDR1 SGDLS, CDR2 YYNGEE. This CDR3 is built from 15 residues.

The chain combines TRBV15 with TRBJ1-1; D is unclear. The germline V gene encodes CDR1 LNHNV and CDR2 YYDKDF (reference sequence). The CDR3 consists of 15 residues. V dropped 0 bases and J dropped 4 bases, with 12 bases sitting between them. The CDR3 coding sequence is TGTGCCACCAGCAGAGATAGCGGGGTGGGCACTGAAGCTTTCTTT. This codes for CATSRDSGVGTEAFF.

This clonotype was seen many times. The rearrangement joins TRBV7-2 to TRBJ2-5, with TRBD1 identical over 9 bases. CDR3 size: 14 residues. The germline CDR1 and CDR2 sequences are SGHTA and FQGNSA. The trim removed 2 bases at V and 5 bases at J, leaving 3 bases unmatched. In DNA, the CDR3 is TGTGCCAGCAGCTTAAACAGGGGGCGCGAGACCCAGTACTTC. This gives the protein CASSLNRGRETQYF.

The rearrangement joins TRBV5-1 to TRBJ2-5, with TRBD2 matching 7 bases. The CDR3 is made up of 18 amino acids. The V gene's germline CDR1 is SGHRS and CDR2 YFSETQ. V lost 4 bases, J lost 6 bases, and 21 bases stayed unmatched. CDR3 nucleotides: TGCGCCAGCAGCCGTTACCCAAAAGGGGAGGGATACGTGAAGACCCAGTACTTC. Translated, it gives CASSRYPKGEGYVKTQYF.

This clonotype was counted a few times. The rearrangement uses TRBV5-1 and TRBJ2-5; TRBD1 matches at 9 bases. Germline loops: CDR1 SGHRS, CDR2 YFSETQ. With V trimmed by 0 bases and J by 1 base, 4 bases remained unmatched. This CDR3 spans 16 amino acids. The CDR3 region has the DNA TGCGCCAGCAGCTTGGTCCAGACAGGGGGCCAAGAGACCCAGTACTTC. Encoded protein: CASSLVQTGGQETQYF.

This clonotype has at least ten counts. This CDR3 reads CSALAGGQGFSYNEQFF. For the CDR3, the DNA is TGCAGTGCTCTTGCGGGAGGGCAAGGGTTCTCCTACAATGAGCAGTTCTTC. The chain recombines TRBV20-1 with TRBJ2-1, with 9 positions matching TRBD2. Germline CDR1 is DFQATT and CDR2 is SNEGSKA (reference sequence). There are 17 residues in the CDR3. Germline trimming cut 5 bases from V and 0 bases from J; bases unmatched to any gene: 11.

The chain is built from TRBV5-6 and TRBJ2-5, with 7 bases identical to TRBD1. J gave up 5 bases and V 4 bases, and 11 bases lay outside the gene matches. The CDR3 sequence is 15 residues long. CDR1 and CDR2 from the germline V gene are SGHDT and YYEEEE. CDR3 nucleotides: TGTGCCAGCAGCCCCCGACAGGGACGAGGGGAGACCCAGTACTTC. Translated: CASSPRQGRGETQYF. The full variable domain, rest sourced from reference TRBV5-6 and TRBJ2-5, is DAGVTQSPTHLIKTRGQQVTLRCSPKSGHDTVSWYQQALGQGPQFIFQYYEEEERQRGNFPDRFSGHQFPNYSSELNVNALLLGDSALYLCASSPRQGRGETQYFGPGTRLLVL.

This chain links TRBV9 with TRBJ2-1; 7 bases agree with TRBD2. Looked up from germline, CDR1 is SGDLS and CDR2 is YYNGEE. This CDR3 has 15 amino acids. The V segment lost 3 bases and the J segment 6 bases; nucleotides outside the gene matches: 9. CDR3 bases: TGTGCCAGCAGCGAAACGGGAGGCCCCTTCAATGAGCAGTTCTTC. It is translated as CASSETGGPFNEQFF.

This clonotype was recorded at least ten times. The rearrangement links TRBV5-1 to TRBJ2-3; perhaps TRBD2 as D (6 bases). Germline CDR1 reads SGHRS; CDR2 reads YFSETQ. The germline V and J ends were trimmed by 1 base and 4 bases, with 10 bases remaining between them. This CDR3 is 14 amino acids long. CDR3 bases: TGCGCCAGCAGCTTGTTAGGACTATCAGATACGCAGTATTTT. Translated, it gives CASSLLGLSDTQYF.

This chain links TRBV28 with TRBJ1-2, with TRBD1 matching 8 bases. Germline CDR1 and CDR2: MDHEN and SYDVKM. V was clipped by 0 bases and J by 7 bases; unmatched bases: 4. This CDR3 is 14 amino acids long. The CDR3 sequence: CASSLWQGAAGYTF. The DNA of the CDR3 is TGTGCCAGCAGTTTATGGCAGGGGGCGGCTGGCTACACCTTC.

This clonotype was observed at least ten times. The rearrangement joins TRBV20-1 to TRBJ2-3; 15 nucleotides match TRBD2. This CDR3 spans 14 amino acids. Germline-derived CDR1 and CDR2 are DFQATT and SNEGSKA (reference sequence). Unmatched junction bases numbered 0, after V lost 5 bases and J lost 3 bases. The CDR3 sequence is CSAGLAGGTDTQYF. DNA of the CDR3: TGCAGTGCTGGACTAGCGGGAGGGACAGATACGCAGTATTTT.

This clonotype has at least ten counts. The V call is TRBV12-3 or TRBV12-4, the J call TRBJ2-7; no firm D call. V gave up 3 bases and J gave up 7 bases, with 13 bases separating them. CDR3 length: 13 residues. DNA for the CDR3: TGTGCCAGCAGTTTTGAAAGCCTGCTGGAGCAGTACTTC. Its protein is CASSFESLLEQYF.

J is TRBJ2-2 and V is TRBV7-2, with TRBD1 matching 8 bases. The CDR3 covers 16 residues. CDR1 and CDR2 from the germline V gene are SGHTA and FQGNSA. The V and J ends lost 1 base and 0 bases, in that order; junction bases with no gene match: 1. The DNA of the CDR3 is TGTGCCAGCAGCTTAGGGGGACAGGCGAACACCGGGGAGCTGTTTTTT. It encodes CASSLGGQANTGELFF.

This sequence joins TRBV11-2 and TRBJ2-2; D call uncertain. Germline-derived CDR1 and CDR2 are SGHAT and FQNNGV. The CDR3 has 17 residues. The germline V and J ends were trimmed by 7 bases and 2 bases, with 20 bases remaining between them. The CDR3: CASNWAPLAGNTGELFF. The CDR3 nucleotides read TGTGCCAGCAACTGGGCCCCACTGGCCGGAAACACCGGGGAGCTGTTTTTT.

This clonotype was recorded at least ten times. The J gene is TRBJ2-2, the V gene TRBV20-1; D possibly uses TRBD1 or TRBD2 (6 bases each). Looked up from germline, CDR1 is DFQATT and CDR2 is SNEGSKA (reference sequence). With 4 bases removed from V and 2 bases from J, the gap between germline ends came to 14 bases. The CDR3 extends over 15 amino acids. The CDR3 DNA reads as TGCAGTGCTATTACGGGGGCTCCTAACACCGGGGAGCTGTTTTTT. This encodes CSAITGAPNTGELFF.

This clonotype was found a few times. The DNA is omitted, as the CDR3 cannot be located on it reliably, and the CDR3 follows TCRdb's listing. The chain joins TRBV29-1 to TRBJ2-3; the D call in the table, TRBD1, was not verified against the DNA. The CDR3 spans 12 residues, counting both ends. Germline V gene data show CDR1 as SQVTM and CDR2 as ANQGSEA. The CDR3 loop reads CSVGEGTGQKNF.

This clonotype was counted between two and nine times. The chain carries TRBV5-1 and TRBJ1-4, with 8 bases fitting TRBD1. Per germline, CDR1 SGHRS and CDR2 YFSETQ. Germline trimming cut 4 bases from V and 7 bases from J; bases unmatched to any gene: 3. This CDR3 region has 13 residues. This CDR3 reads CASSQGAGEKLFF. CDR3 sequence (DNA): TGCGCCAGCAGCCAGGGGGCGGGTGAAAAACTGTTTTTT. The whole variable domain, remainder taken from reference TRBV5-1 and TRBJ1-4, is KAGVTQTPRYLIKTRGQQVTLSCSPISGHRSVSWYQQTPGQGLQFLFEYFSETQRNKGNFPGRFSGRQFSNSRSEMNVSTLELGDSALYLCASSQGAGEKLFFGSGTQLSVL.